A single sample gave rise to the 9 T cell receptor beta chains below, sequenced in a study of shared clonotypes between healthy human individuals. The method was immunoSEQ multiplex PCR; TCRdb's version includes in-frame clones alone and lacks a portion of them. The repertoire holds about 2,100,000 clones, with about 93% as singletons. Selected positively for CCR7 and CD45RO-negative, naive CD8 cells excluded terminally differentiated effector memory CD45RA+ cells. The sample comprised naive CD8+ T cells from PBMCs. The source is a young man in good health. Some clones in this sample may be carry-over from other donors' samples.

This chain connects TRBV5-6 to TRBJ2-3; TRBD2 aligns across 8 bases. Per germline, CDR1 SGHDT and CDR2 YYEEEE. The length of the CDR3 is 14 residues. V shed 1 base and J 3 bases; nucleotides not matched to a gene: 1. The chain's CDR3 is CASSLPSGTDTQYF. CDR3 nucleotides: TGTGCCAGCAGCTTGCCTAGCGGGACAGATACGCAGTATTTT.

The J gene is TRBJ1-2, the V gene TRBV7-3; D is unresolved. Germline assignment: CDR1 SGHTA and CDR2 FQGTGA. Between the trimmed V and J ends, which lost 2 bases and 2 bases, there was a span of 6 bases. The CDR3 is made up of 13 amino acids. CDR3 sequence: CASSLDGNYGYTF. CDR3 in DNA: TGTGCCAGCAGCTTAGACGGAAACTATGGCTACACCTTC.

The chain has TRBV6-5 and TRBJ2-1; D perhaps matches TRBD1 (5 bases). The CDR3 has 14 residues. V was shortened by 7 bases and J by 7 bases, with 17 bases between the two germline ends. Germline CDR1 MNHEY, CDR2 SVGAGI. The CDR3 sequence is CASTGAVPGNEQFF. CDR3 in DNA: TGTGCCAGCACTGGGGCGGTTCCAGGGAATGAGCAGTTCTTC.

The table lists this clone with a count of one. The chain carries TRBV4-1 and TRBJ2-2; 7 bases fit TRBD2. Looked up from germline, CDR1 is MGHRA and CDR2 is YSYEKL. The V and J ends lost 4 bases and 5 bases, in that order; junction bases with no gene match: 25. The CDR3 length is 21 residues. In DNA form, the CDR3 reads TGCGCCAGCAGCCGCCTTCCCCCCGGGCTGGATCGCGGGAGAGGGACCGGGGAGCTGTTTTTT. Translating it yields CASSRLPPGLDRGRGTGELFF.

The chain employs TRBV5-6 and TRBJ2-5; D uncertain. V lost 2 bases to trimming and J lost 11 bases, with 22 bases between them. The CDR3 runs 15 residues. CDR1 is SGHDT and CDR2 is YYEEEE in the germline V gene. CDR3 residues: CASSFGQPLSVEQYF. In nucleotides, the CDR3 is TGTGCCAGCAGCTTTGGGCAGCCCCTGAGTGTAGAGCAGTACTTC.

The rearrangement links TRBV9 to TRBJ2-3; 13 bases map to TRBD2. Trimming removed 3 bases from V and 5 bases from J; junction bases left unmatched: 15. Germline V gene sequence: CDR1 SGDLS, CDR2 YYNGEE. This CDR3 comprises 19 residues. CDR3 nucleotide sequence: TGTGCCAGCAGCGCATCCGGGACTAGCGGGGAGAATCGCGTAGATACGCAGTATTTT. This gives the protein CASSASGTSGENRVDTQYF.

V usage is TRBV4-3 and J usage is TRBJ1-5, with 9 bases lining up with TRBD1. The CDR3 is made up of 14 amino acids. The trim removed 3 bases at V and 7 bases at J, leaving 4 bases unmatched. Germline V gives CDR1 LGHNA, CDR2 YSLEER. Written as DNA, the CDR3 is TGCGCCAGCAGCCAGAACAGGGGGCCCCAGCCCCAGCATTTT. This codes for CASSQNRGPQPQHF.

The chain uses TRBV6-6 and TRBJ1-1, with D possibly TRBD1 on 6 matching bases. This CDR3 has 15 amino acids. V lost 0 bases and J lost 4, with 12 bases in between. From germline, CDR1 is MNHNY and CDR2 SVGAGI (reference sequence). CDR3 sequence (DNA): TGTGCCAGCAGTTACTCAGGGGGGACGAGCACTGAAGCTTTCTTT. Its translation: CASSYSGGTSTEAFF.

The chain has TRBV29-1 and TRBJ1-2, with TRBD1 identical over 8 bases. CDR1 and CDR2 (germline): SQVTM, ANQGSEA. Trimming at V came to 7 bases and at J to 8 bases, leaving 9 bases not matched to a gene. The CDR3 loop spans 12 amino acids. CDR3 DNA: TGCAGCGATATACAGGGGGATGGGGGCTACACCTTC. It specifies CSDIQGDGGYTF.